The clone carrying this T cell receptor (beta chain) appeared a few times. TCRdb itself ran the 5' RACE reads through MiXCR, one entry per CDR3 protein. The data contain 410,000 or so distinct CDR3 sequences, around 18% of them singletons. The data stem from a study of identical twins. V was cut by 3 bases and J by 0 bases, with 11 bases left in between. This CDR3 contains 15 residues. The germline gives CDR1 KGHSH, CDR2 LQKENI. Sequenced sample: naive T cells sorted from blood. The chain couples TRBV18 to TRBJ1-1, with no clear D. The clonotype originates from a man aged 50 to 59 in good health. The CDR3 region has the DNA TGTGCCAGCTCACCCTTTTCAGAAATGAACACTGAAGCTTTCTTT. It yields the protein CASSPFSEMNTEAFF.